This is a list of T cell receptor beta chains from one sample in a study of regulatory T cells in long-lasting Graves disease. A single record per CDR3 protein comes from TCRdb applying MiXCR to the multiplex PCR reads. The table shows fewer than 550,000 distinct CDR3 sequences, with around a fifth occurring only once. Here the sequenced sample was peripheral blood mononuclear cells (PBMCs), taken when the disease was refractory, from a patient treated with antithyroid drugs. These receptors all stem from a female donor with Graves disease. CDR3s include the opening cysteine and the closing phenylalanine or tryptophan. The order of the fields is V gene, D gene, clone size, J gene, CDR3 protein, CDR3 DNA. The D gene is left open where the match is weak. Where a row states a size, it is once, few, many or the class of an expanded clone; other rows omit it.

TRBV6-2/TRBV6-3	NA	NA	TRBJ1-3	CASIGTGSGNTIYF	TGTGCCAGCATCGGAACAGGCTCTGGAAACACCATATATTTT
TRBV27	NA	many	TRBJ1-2	CASSLPGGDGYTF	TGTGCCAGCAGTCTCCCGGGGGGCGATGGCTACACCTTC
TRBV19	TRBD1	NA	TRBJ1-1	CAGGQGNTEAFF	TGTGCCGGGGGACAGGGAAACACTGAAGCTTTCTTT
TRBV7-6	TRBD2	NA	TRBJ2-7	CASSIGLERFDEQYF	TGTGCCAGCAGTATAGGACTAGAGAGGTTCGACGAGCAGTACTTC
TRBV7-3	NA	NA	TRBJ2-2	CASRTWGGELFF	TGTGCCAGCAGGACGTGGGGCGGGGAGCTGTTTTTT
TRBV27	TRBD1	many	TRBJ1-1	CASSLSRGRTEAFF	TGTGCCAGCAGTTTGTCCAGGGGGCGGACTGAAGCTTTCTTT
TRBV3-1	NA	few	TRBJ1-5	CASSQDATNNQPQHF	TGTGCCAGCAGCCAAGATGCGACTAACAATCAGCCCCAGCATTTT
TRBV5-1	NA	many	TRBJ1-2	CASTDWGEGYTF	TGCGCCAGCACCGATTGGGGGGAAGGCTACACCTTC
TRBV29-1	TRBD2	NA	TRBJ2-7	CSVERRGEYEQYF	TGCAGCGTTGAGAGGCGGGGGGAATACGAGCAGTACTTC
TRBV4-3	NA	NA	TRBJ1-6	CASSQDGQAPNSPLHF	TGCGCCAGCAGCCAAGATGGGCAAGCGCCTAATTCACCCCTCCACTTT
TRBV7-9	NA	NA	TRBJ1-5	CASSPRQSNQPQHF	TGTGCCAGCAGCCCCCGACAAAGCAATCAGCCCCAGCATTTT
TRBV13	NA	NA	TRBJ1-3	CASSLRGAGGNTIYF	TGTGCCAGCAGCTTGCGGGGGGCAGGTGGAAACACCATATATTTT
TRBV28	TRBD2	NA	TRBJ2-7	CASSYLGERESRYEQYF	TGTGCCAGCAGCTACCTTGGGGAGCGGGAGAGCCGGTACGAGCAGTACTTC
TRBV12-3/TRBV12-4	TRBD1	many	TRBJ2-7	CASRSTGTGPYEQYF	TGTGCCAGCAGATCTACCGGGACAGGGCCCTACGAGCAGTACTTC
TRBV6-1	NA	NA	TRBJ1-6	CASNGDTRSSYNSPLHF	TGTGCCAGCAATGGGGACACTAGGAGCTCCTATAATTCACCCCTCCACTTT
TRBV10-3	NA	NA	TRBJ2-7	CAISESNFQGYERYF	TGTGCCATCAGTGAGTCGAACTTCCAGGGCTACGAGCGGTACTTC
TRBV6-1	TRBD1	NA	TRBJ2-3	CASLDRGRTDTQYF	TGTGCCAGCCTAGACAGGGGACGCACAGATACGCAGTATTTT
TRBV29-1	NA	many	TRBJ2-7	CSVEVAAYEQYF	TGCAGCGTTGAGGTAGCGGCCTACGAGCAGTACTTC